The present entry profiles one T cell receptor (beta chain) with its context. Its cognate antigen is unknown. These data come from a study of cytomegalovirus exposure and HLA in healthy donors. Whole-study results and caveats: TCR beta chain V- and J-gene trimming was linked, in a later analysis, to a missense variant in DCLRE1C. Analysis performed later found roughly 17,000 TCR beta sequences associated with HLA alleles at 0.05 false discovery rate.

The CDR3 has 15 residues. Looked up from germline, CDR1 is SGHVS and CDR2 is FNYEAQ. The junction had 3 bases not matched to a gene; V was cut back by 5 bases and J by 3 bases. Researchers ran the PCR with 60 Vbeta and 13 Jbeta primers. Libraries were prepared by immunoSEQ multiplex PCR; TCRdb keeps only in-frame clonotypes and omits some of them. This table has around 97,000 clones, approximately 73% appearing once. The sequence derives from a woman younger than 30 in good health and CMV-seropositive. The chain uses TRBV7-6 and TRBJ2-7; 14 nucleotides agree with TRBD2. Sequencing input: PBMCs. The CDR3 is CASSDGTSGSYEQYF. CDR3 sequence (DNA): TGTGCCAGCAGCGACGGGACTAGCGGGAGCTACGAGCAGTACTTC. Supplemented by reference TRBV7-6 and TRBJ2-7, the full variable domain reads GAGVSQSPRYKVTKRGQDVALRCDPISGHVSLYWYRQALGQGPEFLTYFNYEAQQDKSGLPNDRFSAERPEGSISTLTIQRTEQRDSAMYRCASSDGTSGSYEQYFGPGTRLTVT.